This entry concerns a single TCR beta chain. Its target is unknown. The source of the sample is a study of a mutant IDH1 vaccine in newly diagnosed glioma. Study-level information: Vaccination followed radiotherapy alone by 4-6 weeks, or accompanied temozolomide cycles. Patients were pretreated with radiotherapy, temozolomide, or both, mostly both.

The CDR3 loop spans 15 amino acids. Per germline, CDR1 SGHRS and CDR2 YFSETQ. Trimming left V 2 bases short and J 1 base short, with 10 bases between. Time point noted: week 5, during vaccination. Vaccination comprised doses that each held 300 ug of mutant IDH1 20-mer peptide, plus topical imiquimod. Sequencing used immunoSEQ multiplex PCR; TCRdb keeps in-frame clones, though not all of them. Here the sample spans 30,000 to 40,000 clones, approximately 53% being singletons. The chain has TRBV5-1 and TRBJ2-1; no reliable D call. Sequenced material: PBMCs, taken from a glioma patient whose treatment included an IDH1 peptide vaccine. The TCR sequence derives from a woman under 30 with glioma. DNA of the CDR3: TGCGCCAGCAGCTTTGGCAGGCATTCCTACAATGAGCAGTTCTTC. Translated: CASSFGRHSYNEQFF.